This T cell receptor (beta chain) stems from a study of response to subunit inactivated influenza vaccine (dated by TCRdb to the late 2010s). In the study overall: Deep quantitative profiling of the T cell receptor repertoire was used in the study to follow responses to a trivalent subunit inactivated influenza vaccine.

Results the study describes overall, beyond this receptor: According to the authors, only a limited number of new T cells may be recruited by each seasonal influenza vaccination.

Spanning cysteine to phenylalanine, the CDR3 consists of 14 amino acids. Only CDR3 DNA is held: 42 bases, read in frame from base 1. At the junction V is shortened by 3 bases and J by 3 bases, with 9 bases in between. Note on this clonotype: The antigen it recognizes is unknown. No clone much larger than this one lies a single base away; base qualities are absent.

Receptor libraries were prepared by RT-PCR. Sequencing was performed on an Illumina HiSeq 2500. TCRdb passed the public sequencing reads through fastp at Q25 and MiXCR, retaining productive beta sequences. Identical CDR3 proteins give one entry, which carries the most common genes and DNA. Here the sample has fewer than 800,000 distinct CDR3 sequences; 15% to 19% occur a single time. The biggest ten clones account for 9.5% to 13% of the sample. Sequencing was performed on PBMCs from blood, taken about 13 days after vaccination. The receptor chain draws on TRBV12-3 or TRBV12-4 and TRBJ1-5; the D gene is possibly TRBD1, with 6 bases matching. The source is a man aged 50-59 years who received an inactivated influenza vaccine. Donor details come from another sample of the same person, matched by shared clones. In nucleotide form, the sequence is TGTGCCAGCAGTTTTGGGGACATCAATCAGCCCCAGCATTTT. It codes for CASSFGDINQPQHF.